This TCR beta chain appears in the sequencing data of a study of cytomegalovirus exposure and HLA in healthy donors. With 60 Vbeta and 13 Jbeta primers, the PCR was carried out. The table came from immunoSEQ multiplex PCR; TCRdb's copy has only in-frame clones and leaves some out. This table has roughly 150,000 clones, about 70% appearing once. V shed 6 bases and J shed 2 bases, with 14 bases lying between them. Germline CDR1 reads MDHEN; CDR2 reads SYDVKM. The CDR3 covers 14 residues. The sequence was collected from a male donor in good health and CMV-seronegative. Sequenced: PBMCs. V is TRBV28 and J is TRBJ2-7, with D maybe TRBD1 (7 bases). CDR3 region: CASRNQGGTYEQYF. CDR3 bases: TGTGCCAGCAGGAACCAGGGGGGTACCTACGAGCAGTACTTC.